The present TCR beta chain was sequenced within a study of control samples from healthy donors and cancer patients. With 5 bases removed from V and 7 bases from J, the gap between germline ends came to 15 bases. This CDR3 spans 15 amino acids. CDR1 SGHTA and CDR2 FQGNSA come from the germline V gene. Clones were read by immunoSEQ multiplex PCR, and TCRdb kept only the in-frame ones, dropping some. In the table there are approximately 210,000 clones, about nine tenths of which are singletons. This clone showed up just once. The sequence was collected from a man younger than 40 in good health. The chain uses TRBV7-2 and TRBJ1-6; D not resolved. Sequenced input: blood. DNA of the CDR3: TGTGCCAGCAGCAGCCCGGGAAAAACGAATTCACCCCTCCACTTT. Its translation: CASSSPGKTNSPLHF.